The rows below give T cell receptor beta chains drawn from one sample of a study of Graves' ophthalmopathy and Graves' hyperthyroidism. One entry per CDR3 protein, called by TCRdb with MiXCR from the multiplex PCR reads. Here the sample spans almost 750,000 distinct CDR3 sequences, 40% being singletons. Specimen: peripheral blood. These receptor sequences come from an adult man with Graves' ophthalmopathy. Each CDR3 is given with its conserved first and last residue. D genes are given only for firm matches. The listing skips clone size in some rows; elsewhere it reads once, few, many or a size class.

>TRBD1|TRBJ1-5|TRBV24-1|few
TGTGCCAGCAGTTACTCAATGACAGGGGAAGATCAGCCCCAGCATTTT
CASSYSMTGEDQPQHF
>.|TRBJ2-2|TRBV25-1|once
TGTGCCAGCTTAGTACGGACCGGGGAGCTGTTCTTT
CASLVRTGELFF
>.|TRBJ1-2|TRBV20-1|few
TGCAGTACTCGGGAGGGGGACTTTAACTATGGCTACACCTTC
CSTREGDFNYGYTF
>.|TRBJ2-7|TRBV2|many
TGTGCCAGCAGTGGAGAGTCAACGGCCCACGAGCAGTACTTC
CASSGESTAHEQYF
>TRBD1|TRBJ1-1|TRBV29-1|once
TGCAGCGTCGCGACAGGGGGCGGAAATAATGAAGCTTTCTTT
CSVATGGGNNEAFF
>.|TRBJ2-2|TRBV19|.
TGTGCCAGTAGTCCCCGGACAGCCTGGGACACCGGGGAGCTGTTTTTT
CASSPRTAWDTGELFF
>TRBD1|TRBJ1-2|TRBV7-9|many
TGTGCCAGCAGCGCAGCAAACAGGGGGCTGGAGGGCTACACCTTC
CASSAANRGLEGYTF
>TRBD2|TRBJ2-5|TRBV20-1|.
TGCAGTGTCCGAGGTAGCGGGAGGGGGGAGGCCCAGTACTTC
CSVRGSGRGEAQYF
>.|TRBJ2-7|TRBV6-1|.
TGTGCCAGCAAATTGGGGACCGCGGCCGAGCAGTACTTC
CASKLGTAAEQYF
>.|TRBJ1-2|TRBV9|.
TGTGCCAGCAGCCGCTCCCGGGGGGGAGGCTACTATGGCTACACCTTC
CASSRSRGGGYYGYTF
>.|TRBJ1-2|TRBV5-6|.
TGTGCCAGCAGCTTGGAGTCAAGCTATGGCTACACCTTC
CASSLESSYGYTF
>.|TRBJ2-7|TRBV29-1|few
TGCAGCGTTGTCCCCCCAACAGGGACCTACGAGCAGTACTTC
CSVVPPTGTYEQYF
>TRBD2|TRBJ2-5|TRBV7-2|.
TGTGCCAGCAGCCGGCACGGGACTAAATACTTC
CASSRHGTKYF
>.|TRBJ2-2|TRBV25-1|few
TGTGCCTGGAGTCTAAGGTCCGGGGAGCTGTTTTTT
CAWSLRSGELFF
>TRBD1|TRBJ1-1|TRBV10-3|.
TGTGCCAGCATTTTAAACAGGGGGGACACTGAAGCTTTCTTT
CASILNRGDTEAFF
>.|TRBJ2-5|TRBV7-2|few
TGTGCCAGCAGCTTAGGGGGGACACTTCAAGAGACCCAGTACTTC
CASSLGGTLQETQYF
>.|TRBJ2-7|TRBV2|once
TGTGCCAGCAGCCAAGCACACACACCGTGGGAGCAGTACTTC
CASSQAHTPWEQYF
>TRBD1|TRBJ2-7|TRBV2|.
TGTGCCAGCACGTTTTACAGGGGCCGAGAGTACGAGCAGTACTTC
CASTFYRGREYEQYF
>TRBD2|TRBJ2-7|TRBV6-5|few
TGTGCCAGCAGGGAAGCGAGCGGGAGTTCCTACGAGCAGTACTTC
CASREASGSSYEQYF
>TRBD1|TRBJ1-4|TRBV29-1|.
TGCAGCGCTATGGGACAGGGAGAAAAACTGTTTTTT
CSAMGQGEKLFF
>.|TRBJ1-2|TRBV3-1|many
TGTGCCAGCAGATCCCTCGGCTATGGCTACACCTTC
CASRSLGYGYTF
>.|TRBJ2-5|TRBV20-1|few
TGCAGTGCTAGAGCGCTAAGGCGAGGGGGGGGTGGTCAACAGACCCAGTACTTC
CSARALRRGGGGQQTQYF
>.|TRBJ2-7|TRBV5-6|.
TGTGCCAGCAGCGCGGTGGAAAGCAGCTACTACGAGCAGTACTTC
CASSAVESSYYEQYF
>.|TRBJ1-6|TRBV9|many
TGTGCCAGCAGCGTAGGACCCAGGTTTAACAATTCACCCCTCCACTTT
CASSVGPRFNNSPLHF
>.|TRBJ1-6|TRBV12-3/TRBV12-4|many
TGTGCCAGCAGTTTCGGGACACCCCTCCACTTT
CASSFGTPLHF
>.|TRBJ1-2|TRBV19|.
TGTGCCAGTGCCCCCTCAGGAGCTAACTATGGCTACACCTTC
CASAPSGANYGYTF
>TRBD1|TRBJ1-1|TRBV7-9|.
TGTGCCAGCAGCCCGAGCGGGACAGGGAGACCTGAAGCTTTCTTT
CASSPSGTGRPEAFF
>TRBD1|TRBJ1-2|TRBV29-1|.
TGCAGCGTTGCGCGCCAGGGACAGGTGTATGGCTACACCTTC
CSVARQGQVYGYTF
>TRBD1|TRBJ1-2|TRBV12-3/TRBV12-4|few
TGTGCCAGCAGGATGACAGGGGGCGCGATTTATGGCTACACCTTC
CASRMTGGAIYGYTF
>TRBD2|TRBJ2-2|TRBV25-1|many
TGTGCCAGCAGTGAAGTGGGCGGGGGGGCCCACACCGGGGAGCTGTTTTTT
CASSEVGGGAHTGELFF
>.|TRBJ2-2|TRBV25-1|few
TGTGCCAGCAGTTTACCTGGGGGCGGGGAGCTGTTTTTT
CASSLPGGGELFF
>.|TRBJ1-1|TRBV24-1|many
TGTGCCACCCGGGGACCGGAGGGCGGAAACACTGAAGCTTTCTTT
CATRGPEGGNTEAFF
>.|TRBJ2-7|TRBV10-3|.
TGTGCCAGCAGGGGGACTGGCTCCTACGGGCAGTACTTC
CASRGTGSYGQYF
>TRBD1|TRBJ1-5|TRBV20-1|few
TGCAGTGCTAGTCTGGACAGGGATCATAGCAATCAGCCCCAGCATTTT
CSASLDRDHSNQPQHF
>.|TRBJ2-7|TRBV7-2|.
TGTGCCAGCAGTTATCAACCTCAGGCCTACGAGCAGTACTTC
CASSYQPQAYEQYF
>.|TRBJ2-6|TRBV5-4|.
TGTGCCAGCAGCTTGGGCTTCGGCAGGGCCAACGTCCTGACTTTC
CASSLGFGRANVLTF
>.|TRBJ1-4|TRBV25-1|.
TGTGCCTGGAGCCCCGGAGTTGGCGAAAAACTGTTTTTT
CAWSPGVGEKLFF
>TRBD2|TRBJ2-5|TRBV7-6|.
TGTGCCAGCAGCTTAGCGATCGGAGCTAGCGAGGCCGGGGGGGAGACCCAGTACTTC
CASSLAIGASEAGGETQYF
>.|TRBJ2-6|TRBV7-3|.
TGTGCCCGCAGCTTTAACCCCACAGGATCTGGGGCCAACGTCCTGACTTTC
CARSFNPTGSGANVLTF
>TRBD1|TRBJ1-6|TRBV20-1|many
TGCAGTGCCCAACGGACAGGGTCCAGTTCACCCCTCCACTTT
CSAQRTGSSSPLHF
>.|TRBJ1-1|TRBV7-2|many
TGTGCCAGCAGCCACGTGAGAGCTGAAGCTTTCTTT
CASSHVRAEAFF
>TRBD1|TRBJ2-2|TRBV20-1|.
TGCAGTGCTCCTCACGAGGGGGCCTTAAACACCGGGGAGCTGTTTTTT
CSAPHEGALNTGELFF
>.|TRBJ2-2|TRBV20-1|.
TGCAGTGCTAGAGGGGGGGTTACCGGGGAGCTGTTTTTT
CSARGGVTGELFF
>.|TRBJ2-7|TRBV5-6|few
TGTGCCAGCTCACCGCAGGAAACCCTATCCTACGAGCAGTACTTC
CASSPQETLSYEQYF
>.|TRBJ1-5|TRBV7-2|few
TGTGCCAGCAGCTTAGCGTTAGTACCCAGGGGCTTGGGCAATCAGCCCCAGCATTTT
CASSLALVPRGLGNQPQHF
>.|TRBJ1-3|TRBV29-1|few
TGCAGCGTTGATACAGGGATAGGAAACACCATATATTTT
CSVDTGIGNTIYF
>.|TRBJ2-5|TRBV14|many
TGTGCCAGCAGCCAAGTAATGCAAGAGACCCAGTACTTC
CASSQVMQETQYF
>.|TRBJ1-1|TRBV10-3|many
TGTGCCATCAGTGAGTGGGGCAACACTGAAGCTTTCTTT
CAISEWGNTEAFF
>.|TRBJ1-1|TRBV5-5|.
TGTGCCAGCAGCTTGTCCCGCCAGCACACTGAAGCTTTCTTT
CASSLSRQHTEAFF
>TRBD2|TRBJ2-5|TRBV2|few
TGTGCCAGCAGTGTTTCTTTAACTAGCGGGGGGGGGACCCAGTACTTC
CASSVSLTSGGGTQYF
>.|TRBJ1-2|TRBV15|.
TGTGCCACCAGCAGAGATGGCGACTCTGGAAACACCTTC
CATSRDGDSGNTF
>.|TRBJ2-5|TRBV12-3/TRBV12-4|.
TGTGCCAGCAGTTCCTCCAGGGAAATGGAGACCCAGTACTTC
CASSSSREMETQYF
>.|TRBJ2-5|TRBV10-3|.
TGTGCCGGCAGTTATTCGGGGTTGGGAGGAGAGACCCAGTACTTC
CAGSYSGLGGETQYF
>.|TRBJ2-7|TRBV5-1|many
TGCGCCAGCACCGACGGCTACGAGCAGTACTTC
CASTDGYEQYF
>.|TRBJ2-7|TRBV7-2|many
TGTGCCAGCAGTTCGTTGGTAGGGGTTTCGGGACGGAGGCAGTACTTC
CASSSLVGVSGRRQYF